What follows are 28 T cell receptor beta chains derived from one specimen sequenced in a study of CD8 T cells in ankylosing spondylitis. Findings of the study overall: What seemed typical of ankylosing spondylitis blood was a TCR beta motif built from several highly homologous variants.

TCRdb passed the 5' RACE reads through MiXCR, listing each CDR3 protein once. The sample yields a few hundred thousand distinct CDR3 sequences, around 6.6% seen once. Their recognized antigens are unknown. The sequencing input was blood, either unsorted or a sorted T cell fraction (not recorded which). All receptors come from a male donor with ankylosing spondylitis.

This clonotype has a count of ten or more. The chain recombines TRBV9 with TRBJ1-3; 9 nucleotides match TRBD1. In germline, CDR1 is SGDLS, CDR2 YYNGEE. The V segment lost 2 bases and the J segment 4 bases; nucleotides outside the gene matches: 4. CDR3 length: 15 residues. The CDR3 region is CASSVNRGPGNTIYF. The CDR3, as DNA: TGTGCCAGCAGCGTTAACAGGGGGCCGGGAAACACCATATATTTT.

This clonotype has a single count. The V gene is TRBV29-1, the J gene TRBJ2-7; D remains ambiguous. The germline V gene has CDR1 SQVTM and CDR2 ANQGSEA. This CDR3 spans 12 amino acids. Trimming took 6 bases from V and 4 from J, leaving 13 bases between them. The CDR3 loop reads CSVESLGYEQYF. The CDR3 region has the DNA TGCAGCGTGGAGTCCTTGGGGTACGAGCAGTACTTC.

This clonotype was seen many times. The chain recombines TRBV6-2 or TRBV6-3 with TRBJ2-5, with D perhaps given as TRBD1 or TRBD2 (5 bases each). Trimming stripped 0 bases from V and 2 bases from J, with 10 bases between. The germline V gene encodes CDR1 MNHEY and CDR2 SVGEGT. CDR3 length: 15 residues. The CDR3 loop is CASSYSGRRQETQYF. In DNA form, the CDR3 reads TGTGCCAGCAGTTACTCGGGACGGAGGCAAGAGACCCAGTACTTC.

This clonotype was seen at least ten times. The chain has TRBV6-1 and TRBJ2-1, with TRBD2 matching 11 bases. CDR3 length: 16 residues. The V and J ends lost 6 bases and 6 bases, in that order; junction bases with no gene match: 10. Germline V lookup: CDR1 MNHNS, CDR2 SASEGT. CDR3 sequence reads: CASSKPGLAVSNEQFF. The CDR3 DNA follows: TGTGCCAGCAGCAAACCGGGACTAGCGGTTTCCAATGAGCAGTTCTTC.

This clonotype was counted at least ten times. The V gene is TRBV12-3 or TRBV12-4, the J gene TRBJ2-5, with 9 positions matching TRBD2. The CDR3 has 16 amino acids. Unmatched junction bases numbered 4, after V lost 1 base and J lost 1 base. The CDR3 DNA is TGTGCCAGCAGTTTAGTCCCTAGCGGGGTCCAAGAGACCCAGTACTTC. This codes for CASSLVPSGVQETQYF.

This clonotype was observed a few times. This chain connects TRBV9 to TRBJ2-2; 9 positions match TRBD1. Germline CDR1 SGDLS, CDR2 YYNGEE. The junction had 7 bases not matched to a gene; V was cut back by 4 bases and J by 0 bases. The length of the CDR3 is 17 residues. The CDR3 nucleotides read TGTGCCAGCAGCCCTGGGTGGGACAGGGCGAACACCGGGGAGCTGTTTTTT. This encodes CASSPGWDRANTGELFF.

Many counts were recorded for this clonotype. The rearrangement joins TRBV29-1 to TRBJ2-7, with 7 bases lining up with TRBD1. The CDR3 extends over 15 amino acids. J gave up 7 bases and V 4 bases, and 16 bases lay outside the gene matches. The germline CDR1 and CDR2 sequences are SQVTM and ANQGSEA. In nucleotides, the CDR3 is TGCAGCGTTGCCAAGGTGGACAGGAGTTTGGGGGAGCAGTACTTC. Amino acids: CSVAKVDRSLGEQYF.

This clonotype was counted many times. V usage is TRBV3-1 and J usage is TRBJ2-1; 10 positions agree with TRBD2. In germline, CDR1 is LGHDT, CDR2 YNNKEL (reference sequence). The trim removed 1 base at V and 6 bases at J, leaving 3 bases unmatched. The CDR3 runs 15 residues. This chain's CDR3 is CASSQGSGRTNEQFF. Written as DNA, the CDR3 is TGTGCCAGCAGCCAAGGTAGCGGGAGGACCAATGAGCAGTTCTTC.

This clonotype has at least ten counts. V gene TRBV4-2 combines with J gene TRBJ2-3; possibly TRBD1 or TRBD2 for D (6 bases each). Germline values: CDR1 LGHNA, CDR2 YNFKEQ. The CDR3 loop spans 16 amino acids. The ends were cut back, 4 bases at V and 4 bases at J, with 18 bases in the middle. The CDR3 sequence: CASSPHTGAWSDTQYF. Here the CDR3 DNA reads TGTGCCAGCAGCCCTCACACGGGGGCCTGGTCAGATACGCAGTATTTT.

This clonotype turned up a few times. The chain has TRBV12-3 or TRBV12-4 and TRBJ1-5, with 7 bases matching TRBD1. The CDR3 loop spans 15 amino acids. J was trimmed by 2 bases and V by 4 bases; bases with no gene match: 5. DNA of the CDR3: TGTGCCAGCAGTTCCCAGGGGGAAGGCAATCAGCCCCAGCATTTT. Its protein is CASSSQGEGNQPQHF.

This clonotype was recorded at least ten times. This rearrangement joins TRBV2 to TRBJ2-1; 12 positions match TRBD2. After removal of 8 bases from V and 2 bases from J, the junction contained 13 bases not matched to a gene. This CDR3 is built from 18 residues. Germline CDR1 and CDR2: SNHLY and FYNNEI. The CDR3 DNA reads as TGTGCCAGCCCCAATGGGGCTAGCGGGAGGGGGCCCTACAATGAGCAGTTCTTC. This translates into CASPNGASGRGPYNEQFF.

A few counts support this clonotype. The chain combines TRBV5-4 with TRBJ2-7; D is perhaps TRBD1 (5 bases). This CDR3 has 14 residues. V was cut by 0 bases and J by 5 bases, with 12 bases left in between. Germline CDR1 and CDR2: SGHNT and YYREEE (reference sequence). The CDR3 reads CASSLGQGIDEQYF. DNA for the CDR3: TGTGCCAGCAGCTTGGGGCAGGGTATCGACGAGCAGTACTTC.

This clonotype was detected a few times. CDR3 protein: CASSFYGTGGINEQFF. DNA for the CDR3: TGTGCCAGCAGTTTTTACGGGACAGGGGGGATCAATGAGCAGTTCTTC. The chain combines TRBV12-3 or TRBV12-4 with TRBJ2-1; 11 nucleotides align to TRBD1. The CDR3 has 16 amino acids. The V segment lost 3 bases and the J segment 6 bases; nucleotides outside the gene matches: 7.

This clonotype was found many times. The CDR3 bases are TGTGCCAGCAGCTTCTCTTTTCCGGCCCTTGGTTCGACCATTCAGTACTTC. Translated, it gives CASSFSFPALGSTIQYF. This sequence joins TRBV5-6 and TRBJ2-4; no definite D call. Trimming stripped 2 bases from V and 9 bases from J, with 24 bases between. Germline CDR1 is SGHDT and CDR2 is YYEEEE. This CDR3 has 17 amino acids.

This clonotype was recorded many times. The V gene is TRBV5-1, the J gene TRBJ2-7, with a tentative D call TRBD2 (5 bases). The CDR3 covers 14 residues. V lost 1 base to trimming and J lost 4 bases, with 12 bases between them. CDR1 and CDR2 (germline): SGHRS, YFSETQ. The DNA of the CDR3 is TGCGCCAGCAGCTTGAAAGGAGGAGGATACGAGCAGTACTTC. It encodes CASSLKGGGYEQYF.

Only a few counts were recorded for this clonotype. The chain combines TRBV5-1 with TRBJ1-1; possible D gene TRBD1, 6 bases. The germline gives CDR1 SGHRS, CDR2 YFSETQ. V dropped 2 bases and J dropped 4 bases, with 15 bases sitting between them. The CDR3 totals 15 residues. CDR3 loop: CASSLRPGVGTEAFF. The CDR3 bases are TGCGCCAGCAGCTTACGCCCAGGGGTGGGCACTGAAGCTTTCTTT.

This clonotype showed up just a few times. The chain combines TRBV5-6 with TRBJ2-1; TRBD2 agrees at 11 bases. The CDR3 length is 14 residues. Trimming removed 1 base from V and 8 bases from J; junction bases left unmatched: 2. Per the germline V gene, CDR1 is SGHDT and CDR2 is YYEEEE. In nucleotides, the CDR3 is TGTGCCAGCAGCTTGAAACTAGCGGGAGATGAGCAGTTCTTC. As protein: CASSLKLAGDEQFF.

This clonotype was found many times. The chain is built from TRBV10-3 and TRBJ2-7, with D tentatively TRBD1 or TRBD2 (5 bases each). Between the trimmed V and J ends, which lost 0 bases and 0 bases, there was a span of 15 bases. Per germline, CDR1 ENHRY and CDR2 SYGVKD. CDR3 size: 17 residues. The CDR3, as DNA: TGTGCCATCAGTGAGTCGTTGTTGGGGGAAAGCTCCTACGAGCAGTACTTC. Translation: CAISESLLGESSYEQYF.

This clonotype was picked up many times. The gene calls are TRBV7-9 and TRBJ1-6, with a tentative D call TRBD1 (5 bases). The CDR3 is 14 amino acids. Germline V lookup: CDR1 SEHNR, CDR2 FQNEAQ (reference sequence). The ends were cut back, 3 bases at V and 10 bases at J, with 13 bases in the middle. CDR3 nucleotide sequence: TGTGCCAGCAGCTTCACCGGGACCGCCTCACCCCTCCACTTT. Protein: CASSFTGTASPLHF.

This clonotype was found many times. This chain connects TRBV7-9 to TRBJ1-5; a weak D match, TRBD1 (5 bases). Germline CDR1 reads SEHNR; CDR2 reads FQNEAQ (reference sequence). The CDR3 extends over 16 amino acids. Trimming shortened V by 5 bases and J by 6 bases, and 20 bases separated the two germline ends. CDR3 bases: TGTGCCAGCAGCCCCCTAGGGTCAAGGGACGGTCAGCCCCAGCATTTT. Protein: CASSPLGSRDGQPQHF. The variable domain in full, with the rest retrieved from reference TRBV7-9 and TRBJ1-5, is DTGVSQNPRHKITKRGQNVTFRCDPISEHNRLYWYRQTLGQGPEFLTYFQNEAQLEKSRLLSDRFSAERPKGSFSTLEIQRTEQGDSAMYLCASSPLGSRDGQPQHFGDGTRLSIL.

This clonotype was seen repeatedly, ten times or more. The genes are TRBV11-2 and TRBJ2-2, with D unresolved. The CDR3 spans 14 residues. The germline V gene has CDR1 SGHAT and CDR2 FQNNGV. The V end was cut by 2 bases, the J end by 5 bases, with 9 bases between. CDR3 in DNA: TGTGCCAGCAGCTTAACGCGGAGTACCGGGGAGCTGTTTTTT. Translation: CASSLTRSTGELFF.

This clonotype was counted many times. The rearrangement joins TRBV29-1 to TRBJ1-2; TRBD1 is a possible D gene (5 bases). Germline CDR1 SQVTM, CDR2 ANQGSEA. CDR3 length equals 15 residues. V was pared by 4 bases and J by 0 bases, with 15 bases between. CDR3 protein: CSVVWGRAANYGYTF. For the CDR3, the DNA is TGCAGCGTTGTTTGGGGCAGAGCGGCTAACTATGGCTACACCTTC.

CDR3: CAWRAYNEQFF. CDR3 nucleotide sequence: TGTGCCTGGAGGGCTTACAATGAGCAGTTCTTC. The chain joins TRBV30 to TRBJ2-1; D gene uncertain. Trimming removed 3 bases at V and 4 bases at J, with 4 bases between. This CDR3 has 11 amino acids. Germline CDR1 and CDR2: GTSNPN and SVGIG (reference sequence).

This clonotype occurred a few times. This chain links TRBV10-3 with TRBJ1-6; 8 nucleotides line up with TRBD1. The V segment lost 6 bases and the J segment 17 bases; nucleotides outside the gene matches: 9. Germline CDR1 ENHRY, CDR2 SYGVKD. This CDR3 contains 12 residues. The DNA for the CDR3 is TGTGCCATCAGGGCGCAGGGGGCAAAAATCCACTTT. The encoded protein is CAIRAQGAKIHF.

A single count supports this clonotype. At one of its ends the junction is not consistent with the germline gene, which may arise from a read error. The chain has TRBV4-2 and TRBJ2-1, with unresolved D. The CDR3 runs 14 residues. CDR1 and CDR2 (germline): LGHNA, YNFKEQ. CDR3 sequence (DNA): TGTGCCAGCGGCCCCGGAGCCTCCTGCAATGAGCAGTTCTTC. It codes for CASGPGASCNEQFF.

Ten or more counts support this clonotype. This chain links TRBV7-8 with TRBJ1-5; 7 nucleotides agree with TRBD1. The CDR3 length is 17 residues. The germline V gene encodes CDR1 SGHVS and CDR2 FQNEAQ. V gave up 0 bases and J gave up 7 bases; unmatched junction bases: 12. CDR3 amino acids: CASSLAGTAGTWQPQHF. CDR3 DNA: TGTGCCAGCAGCTTAGCAGGGACAGCGGGGACCTGGCAGCCCCAGCATTTT.

This clonotype was found many times. The chain has TRBV15 and TRBJ1-6; D remains ambiguous. The CDR3 totals 15 residues. V was cut by 5 bases and J by 8 bases, with 16 bases left in between. Germline V lookup: CDR1 LNHNV, CDR2 YYDKDF (reference sequence). The CDR3 sequence is CATSPRGFGDSPLHF. The CDR3 DNA sequence: TGTGCCACCAGCCCCCGAGGGTTCGGGGATTCACCCCTCCACTTT.

This clonotype was counted between two and nine times. The chain employs TRBV7-8 and TRBJ2-5; TRBD1 matches 11 bases. The CDR3 extends over 16 amino acids. Germline CDR1 SGHVS, CDR2 FQNEAQ. The J segment lost 4 bases and the V segment lost 5 bases, leaving 9 bases of the junction unmatched. The CDR3 here is CASSPLQGQGVETQYF. Here the CDR3 DNA reads TGTGCCAGCAGCCCCCTACAGGGACAGGGGGTAGAGACCCAGTACTTC.